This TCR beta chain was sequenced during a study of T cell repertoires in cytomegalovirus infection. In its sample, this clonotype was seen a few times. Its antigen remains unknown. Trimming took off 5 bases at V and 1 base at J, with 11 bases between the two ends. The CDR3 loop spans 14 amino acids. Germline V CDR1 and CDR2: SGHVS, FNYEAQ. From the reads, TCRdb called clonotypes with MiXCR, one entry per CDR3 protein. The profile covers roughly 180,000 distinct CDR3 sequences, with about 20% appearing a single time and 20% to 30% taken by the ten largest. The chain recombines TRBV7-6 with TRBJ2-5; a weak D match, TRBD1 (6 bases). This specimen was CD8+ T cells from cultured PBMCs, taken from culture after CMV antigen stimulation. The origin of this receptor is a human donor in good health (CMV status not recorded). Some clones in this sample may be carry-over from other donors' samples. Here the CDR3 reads CASSGRQVQETQYF. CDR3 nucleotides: TGTGCCAGCAGCGGGCGACAGGTCCAAGAGACCCAGTACTTC.